This T cell receptor (beta chain) was retrieved from a study of CD8 T cells in ankylosing spondylitis. V was clipped by 4 bases and J by 10 bases, with 16 bases between them. The CDR3 contains 12 residues. Germline CDR1 reads SQVTM; CDR2 reads ANQGSEA. The authors made TCR beta libraries by quantitative 5'-RACE with molecular barcodes. TCRdb independently ran MiXCR on the 5' RACE reads; one entry per CDR3 protein. The sample shows hundreds of thousands of distinct CDR3 sequences, approximately 12% of them seen only once. Many counts were recorded for this clonotype. Its antigen is not identified. Whole-study findings and limits: Clones linked to the disease showed a CD8+ phenotype. They occurred at relatively low frequencies in peripheral blood. Significantly higher representation of disease-linked clones was reported for matched ankylosing spondylitis synovial fluid. What appeared characteristic of ankylosing spondylitis blood was a TCR beta motif of about eight highly homologous variants.

This sequence joins TRBV29-1 and TRBJ1-1, with D unclear. The specimen was blood, either unsorted or a sorted T cell fraction (not recorded which). The clonotype was recovered from a male donor with ankylosing spondylitis. CDR3 nucleotide sequence: TGCAGCGTTGCGGAACAGTTCAAAGGAGCTTTCTTT. Protein product: CSVAEQFKGAFF.